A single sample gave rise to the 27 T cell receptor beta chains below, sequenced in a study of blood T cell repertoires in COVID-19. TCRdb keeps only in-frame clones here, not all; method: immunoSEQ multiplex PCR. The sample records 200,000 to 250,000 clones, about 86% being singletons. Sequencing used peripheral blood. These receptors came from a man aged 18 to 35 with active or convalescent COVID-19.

CDR3 sequence: CASSQALEGAYNEQFF. DNA of the CDR3: TGCGCCAGCAGCCAAGCCCTTGAGGGGGCCTACAATGAGCAGTTCTTC. The chain combines TRBV4-1 with TRBJ2-1; tentatively, D is TRBD1 (6 bases). Germline values: CDR1 MGHRA, CDR2 YSYEKL. The CDR3 sequence is 16 residues long. The V gene lost 1 base and the J gene lost 2 bases, with 12 bases spanning the gap.

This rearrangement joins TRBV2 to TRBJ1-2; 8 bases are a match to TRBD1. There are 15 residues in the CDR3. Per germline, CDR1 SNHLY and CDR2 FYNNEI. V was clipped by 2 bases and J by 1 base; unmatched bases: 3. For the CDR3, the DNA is TGTGCCAGCAGTGAAAGGACAGGGAGTAACTATGGCTACACCTTC. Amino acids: CASSERTGSNYGYTF.

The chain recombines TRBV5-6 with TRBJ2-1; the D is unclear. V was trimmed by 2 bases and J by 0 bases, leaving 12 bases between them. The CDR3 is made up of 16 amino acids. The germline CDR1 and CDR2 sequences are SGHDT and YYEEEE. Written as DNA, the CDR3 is TGTGCCAGCAGCTTACCACATCCAAGCTCCTACAATGAGCAGTTCTTC. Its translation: CASSLPHPSSYNEQFF.

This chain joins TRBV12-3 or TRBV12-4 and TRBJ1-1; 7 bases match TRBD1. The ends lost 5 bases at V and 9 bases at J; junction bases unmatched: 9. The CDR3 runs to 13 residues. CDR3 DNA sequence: TGTGCCAGCAGTCTCCCCGGGACAGCGAAAGCTTTCTTT. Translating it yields CASSLPGTAKAFF.

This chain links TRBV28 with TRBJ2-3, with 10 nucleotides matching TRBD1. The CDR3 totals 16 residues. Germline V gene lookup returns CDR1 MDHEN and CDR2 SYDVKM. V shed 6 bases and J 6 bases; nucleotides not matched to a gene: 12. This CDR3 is CASRDGDRGLGDTQYF. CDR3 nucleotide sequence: TGTGCCAGCAGAGATGGGGACAGGGGACTAGGGGATACGCAGTATTTT.

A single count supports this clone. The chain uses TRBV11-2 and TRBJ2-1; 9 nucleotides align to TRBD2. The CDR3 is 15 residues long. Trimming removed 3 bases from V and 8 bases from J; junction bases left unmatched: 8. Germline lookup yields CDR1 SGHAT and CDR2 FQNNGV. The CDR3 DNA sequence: TGTGCCAGCAGCTTCCTGGGACTAGCTTCCGATGAGCAGTTCTTC. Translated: CASSFLGLASDEQFF.

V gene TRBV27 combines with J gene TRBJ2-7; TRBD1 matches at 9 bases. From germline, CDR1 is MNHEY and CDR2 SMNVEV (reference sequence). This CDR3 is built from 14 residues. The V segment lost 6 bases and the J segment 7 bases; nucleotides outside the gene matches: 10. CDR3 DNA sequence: TGTGCCAGCAGGGGGGACAGGGTAACGGGGGAGCAGTACTTC. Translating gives CASRGDRVTGEQYF.

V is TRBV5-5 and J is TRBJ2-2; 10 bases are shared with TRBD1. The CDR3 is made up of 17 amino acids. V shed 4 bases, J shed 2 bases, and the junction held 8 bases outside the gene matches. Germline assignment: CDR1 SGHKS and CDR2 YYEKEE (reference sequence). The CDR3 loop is CASSGDRGAVNTGELFF. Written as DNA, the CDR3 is TGTGCCAGCAGCGGGGACAGGGGCGCCGTTAACACCGGGGAGCTGTTTTTT.

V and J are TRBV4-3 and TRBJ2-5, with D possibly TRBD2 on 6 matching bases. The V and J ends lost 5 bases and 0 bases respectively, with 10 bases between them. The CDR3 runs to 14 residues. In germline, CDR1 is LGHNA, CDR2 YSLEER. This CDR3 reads CASSGGRHQETQYF. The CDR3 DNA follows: TGCGCCAGCAGCGGAGGGAGGCACCAAGAGACCCAGTACTTC.

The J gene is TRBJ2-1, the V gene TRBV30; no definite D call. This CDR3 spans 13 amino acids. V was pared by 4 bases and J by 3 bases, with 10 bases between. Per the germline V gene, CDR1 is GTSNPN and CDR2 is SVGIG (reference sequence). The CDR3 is CAWTPLIYNEQFF. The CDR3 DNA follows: TGTGCCTGGACTCCTCTAATCTACAATGAGCAGTTCTTC.

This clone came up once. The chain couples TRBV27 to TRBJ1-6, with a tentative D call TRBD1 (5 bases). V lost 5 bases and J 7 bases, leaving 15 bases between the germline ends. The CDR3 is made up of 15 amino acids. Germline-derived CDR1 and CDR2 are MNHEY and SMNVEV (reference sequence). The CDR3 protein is CASSPRTGENSPLHF. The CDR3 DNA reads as TGTGCCAGCAGTCCCAGGACGGGGGAGAATTCACCCCTCCACTTT.

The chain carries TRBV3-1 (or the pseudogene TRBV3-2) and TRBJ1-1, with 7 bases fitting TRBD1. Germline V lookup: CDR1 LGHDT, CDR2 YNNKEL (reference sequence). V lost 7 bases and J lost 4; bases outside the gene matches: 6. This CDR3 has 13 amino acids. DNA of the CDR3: TGTGCCAGCATGGACAGGCCGGGCACTGAAGCTTTCTTT. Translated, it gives CASMDRPGTEAFF.

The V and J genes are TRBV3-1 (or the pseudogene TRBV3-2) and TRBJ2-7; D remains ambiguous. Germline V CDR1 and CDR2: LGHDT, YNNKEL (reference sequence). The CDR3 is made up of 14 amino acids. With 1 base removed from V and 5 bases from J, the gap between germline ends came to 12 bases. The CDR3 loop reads CASSQVATSNEQYF. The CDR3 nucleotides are TGTGCCAGCAGCCAAGTGGCGACTTCCAACGAGCAGTACTTC.

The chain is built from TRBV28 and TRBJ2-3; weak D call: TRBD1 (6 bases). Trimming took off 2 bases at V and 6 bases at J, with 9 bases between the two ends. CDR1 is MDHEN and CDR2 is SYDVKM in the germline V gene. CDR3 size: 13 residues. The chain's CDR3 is CASSLQGWDTQYF. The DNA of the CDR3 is TGTGCCAGCAGTTTACAGGGGTGGGATACGCAGTATTTT.

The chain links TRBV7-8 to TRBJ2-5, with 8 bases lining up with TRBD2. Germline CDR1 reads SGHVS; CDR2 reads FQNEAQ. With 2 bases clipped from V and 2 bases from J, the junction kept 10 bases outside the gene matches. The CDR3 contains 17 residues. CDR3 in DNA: TGTGCCAGCAGCTTACTAGCGTCGGGAGGGAGACAAGAGACCCAGTACTTC. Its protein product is CASSLLASGGRQETQYF.

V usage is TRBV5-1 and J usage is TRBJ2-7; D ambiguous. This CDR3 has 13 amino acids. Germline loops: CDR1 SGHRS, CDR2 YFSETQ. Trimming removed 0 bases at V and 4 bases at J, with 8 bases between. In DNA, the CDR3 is TGCGCCAGCAGCTTGGACAGCCTATACGAGCAGTACTTC. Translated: CASSLDSLYEQYF.

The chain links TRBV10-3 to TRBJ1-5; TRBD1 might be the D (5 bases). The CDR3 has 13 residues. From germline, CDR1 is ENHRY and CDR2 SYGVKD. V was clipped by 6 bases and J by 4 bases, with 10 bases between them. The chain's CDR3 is CAIRIQENQPQHF. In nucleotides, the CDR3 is TGTGCCATCAGGATACAGGAAAATCAGCCCCAGCATTTT.

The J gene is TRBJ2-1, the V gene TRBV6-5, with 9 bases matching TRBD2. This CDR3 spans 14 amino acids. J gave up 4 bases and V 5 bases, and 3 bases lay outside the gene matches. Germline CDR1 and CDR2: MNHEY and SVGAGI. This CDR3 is CASSMTSGYNEQFF. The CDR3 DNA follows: TGTGCCAGCAGTATGACTAGCGGTTACAATGAGCAGTTCTTC.

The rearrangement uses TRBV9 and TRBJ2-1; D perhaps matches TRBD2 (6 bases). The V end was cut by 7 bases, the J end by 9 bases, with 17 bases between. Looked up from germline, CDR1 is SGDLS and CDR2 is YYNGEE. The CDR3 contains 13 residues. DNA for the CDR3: TGTGCCAGCTCCCCGGGACTCGGAGGTGAGCAGTTCTTC. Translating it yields CASSPGLGGEQFF.

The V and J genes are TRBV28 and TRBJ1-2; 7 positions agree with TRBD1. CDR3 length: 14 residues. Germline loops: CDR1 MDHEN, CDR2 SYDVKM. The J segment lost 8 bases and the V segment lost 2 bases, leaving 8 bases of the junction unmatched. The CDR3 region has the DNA TGTGCCAGCAGTTTAGACAGGGTGGTACGCGGCTACACCTTC. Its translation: CASSLDRVVRGYTF.

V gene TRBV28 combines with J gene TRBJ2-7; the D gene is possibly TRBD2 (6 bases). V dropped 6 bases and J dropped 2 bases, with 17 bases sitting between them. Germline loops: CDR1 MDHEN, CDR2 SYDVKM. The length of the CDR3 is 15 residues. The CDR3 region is CASSPRGAGTYEQYF. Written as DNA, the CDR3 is TGTGCCAGCAGCCCTAGAGGCGCGGGAACCTACGAGCAGTACTTC.

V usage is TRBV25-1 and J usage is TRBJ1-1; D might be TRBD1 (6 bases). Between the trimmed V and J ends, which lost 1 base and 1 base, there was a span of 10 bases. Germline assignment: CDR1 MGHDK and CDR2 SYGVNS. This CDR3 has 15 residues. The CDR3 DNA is TGTGCCAGCAGTGAATGGGGGCGGACGAACACTGAAGCTTTCTTT. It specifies CASSEWGRTNTEAFF.

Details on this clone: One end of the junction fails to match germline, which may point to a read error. CDR3 DNA sequence: TGTGCCAGTAGTATGAACAGGGGTTTCTTAATCTTC. This translates into CASSMNRGFLIF. The chain recombines TRBV19 with TRBJ2-1; 7 nucleotides line up with TRBD1. This CDR3 has 12 residues. CDR1 LNHDA and CDR2 SQIVND come from the germline V gene (reference sequence).

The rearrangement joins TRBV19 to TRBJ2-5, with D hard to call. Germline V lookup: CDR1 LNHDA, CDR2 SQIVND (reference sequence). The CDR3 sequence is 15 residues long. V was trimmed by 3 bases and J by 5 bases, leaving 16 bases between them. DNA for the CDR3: TGTGCCAGTAGTATTGGTGGCGCAACGCGGGAGACCCAGTACTTC. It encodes CASSIGGATRETQYF. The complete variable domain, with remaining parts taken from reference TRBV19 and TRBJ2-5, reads DGGITQSPKYLFRKEGQNVTLSCEQNLNHDAMYWYRQDPGQGLRLIYYSQIVNDFQKGDIAEGYSVSREKKESFPLTVTSAQKNPTAFYLCASSIGGATRETQYFGPGTRLLVL.

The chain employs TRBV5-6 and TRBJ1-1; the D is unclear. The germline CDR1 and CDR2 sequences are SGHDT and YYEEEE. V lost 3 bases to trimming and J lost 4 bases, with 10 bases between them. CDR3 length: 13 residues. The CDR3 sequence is CASSYGRATEAFF. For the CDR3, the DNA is TGTGCCAGCAGCTACGGGCGGGCCACTGAAGCTTTCTTT.

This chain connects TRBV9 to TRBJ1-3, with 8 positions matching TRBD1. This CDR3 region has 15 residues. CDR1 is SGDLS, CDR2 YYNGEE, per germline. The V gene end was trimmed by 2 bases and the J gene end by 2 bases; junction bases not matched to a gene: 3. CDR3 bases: TGTGCCAGCAGCGTTACAGGGGGGGCTGGAAACACCATATATTTT. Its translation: CASSVTGGAGNTIYF.

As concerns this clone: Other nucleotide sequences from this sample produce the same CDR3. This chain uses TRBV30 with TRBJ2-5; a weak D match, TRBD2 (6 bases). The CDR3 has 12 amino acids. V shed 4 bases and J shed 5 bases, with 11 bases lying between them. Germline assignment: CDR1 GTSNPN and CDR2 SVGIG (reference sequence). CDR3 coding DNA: TGTGCCTGGAATGCGGGGCAGGAGACCCAGTACTTC. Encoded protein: CAWNAGQETQYF.